The present T cell receptor beta chain was sequenced within a study of metastatic and nonmetastatic thyroid tumors. This clone was found many times. With MiXCR, TCRdb called clones anew from the PCR reads. The data hold around 30,000 clones, with 23% observed a single time. There were no patients who had received any treatment before thyroid surgery. What was sequenced was blood. This receptor was obtained from a female donor with papillary thyroid cancer or a benign thyroid nodule (not recorded which). Some clones in this sample may be carry-over from other donors' samples.

The CDR3 DNA reads TGTGCCAGCAGGACAGGCGACTCTGGAAACACCATATATTTT. It is translated as CASRTGDSGNTIYF. V usage is TRBV2 and J usage is TRBJ1-3; D is perhaps TRBD1 (6 bases). V was clipped by 6 bases and J by 0 bases, with 9 bases between them. This CDR3 spans 14 amino acids. Germline lookup yields CDR1 SNHLY and CDR2 FYNNEI.